The 25 T cell receptor beta chains below were found in one sample sequenced in a study of long-term antiretroviral therapy in people with HIV. immunoSEQ v3.0 was run at survey level. Profiling relied on immunoSEQ multiplex PCR, and the TCRdb table lists in-frame clones only, not all of them. The sample lists about 28,000 clones, around four fifths occurring once. The input for sequencing was unsorted PBMCs, taken about 2.7 years after starting antiretroviral therapy. These receptors all come from a man aged 30 to 39 with HIV.

The chain couples TRBV6-1 to TRBJ2-2, with 9 bases matching TRBD1. The CDR3 length is 15 residues. Germline values: CDR1 MNHNS, CDR2 SASEGT. Trimming cost V 4 bases and J 4 bases; bases outside gene matches: 4. This CDR3 is CASSGETGGTGELFF. The CDR3 coding sequence is TGTGCCAGCAGTGGGGAGACAGGGGGCACCGGGGAGCTGTTTTTT.

This rearrangement joins TRBV5-4 to TRBJ2-3; 10 bases fit TRBD2. With V trimmed by 2 bases and J by 3 bases, 6 bases remained unmatched. The germline gives CDR1 SGHNT, CDR2 YYREEE (reference sequence). The CDR3 is 16 amino acids. CDR3 DNA sequence: TGTGCCAGCAGCTTAGGGCTAGCGGGGGTGACAGATACGCAGTATTTT. Its protein is CASSLGLAGVTDTQYF.

The J gene is TRBJ1-1, the V gene TRBV5-1; 8 nucleotides line up with TRBD1. The ends lost 5 bases at V and 1 base at J; junction bases unmatched: 4. The CDR3 runs 14 residues. Per the germline V gene, CDR1 is SGHRS and CDR2 is YFSETQ. The CDR3 sequence: CASRYDRGNTEAFF. The CDR3, as DNA: TGCGCCAGCAGATACGACAGGGGGAACACTGAAGCTTTCTTT.

The V gene is TRBV5-1, the J gene TRBJ2-7, with 10 bases matching TRBD1. Per the germline V gene, CDR1 is SGHRS and CDR2 is YFSETQ. After removal of 3 bases from V and 4 bases from J, the junction contained 4 bases not matched to a gene. This CDR3 has 14 amino acids. CDR3 sequence: CASSSGTGAYEQYF. The CDR3 nucleotides read TGCGCCAGCAGCTCCGGGACAGGGGCGTACGAGCAGTACTTC.

This clone was seen a single time. The chain combines TRBV4-3 with TRBJ2-2; 7 bases fit TRBD2. Germline CDR1 is LGHNA and CDR2 is YSLEER. Germline trimming cut 8 bases from V and 2 bases from J; bases unmatched to any gene: 5. The length of the CDR3 is 14 residues. The CDR3 here is CASQRDLNTGELFF. CDR3 in DNA: TGCGCCAGCCAGCGGGACCTTAACACCGGGGAGCTGTTTTTT.

The J gene is TRBJ2-1, the V gene TRBV9, with D unclear. CDR3 length: 12 residues. Germline values: CDR1 SGDLS, CDR2 YYNGEE. Trimming took 3 bases from V and 7 from J, leaving 8 bases between them. The CDR3 protein is CASSDYSNEQFF. The CDR3 DNA follows: TGTGCCAGCAGCGACTACAGTAATGAGCAGTTCTTC.

The V and J genes are TRBV29-1 and TRBJ2-4; possibly TRBD2 for D (5 bases). From germline, CDR1 is SQVTM and CDR2 ANQGSEA. The CDR3 is 15 amino acids. Trimming left V 7 bases short and J 1 base short, with 17 bases between. CDR3 residues: CSALEGTGAKNIQYF. The DNA of the CDR3 is TGCAGCGCCCTCGAGGGTACGGGGGCCAAAAACATTCAGTACTTC.

This chain connects TRBV5-1 to TRBJ2-7, with D possibly being TRBD1 (5 bases). Germline V gene lookup returns CDR1 SGHRS and CDR2 YFSETQ. The length of the CDR3 is 15 residues. V was clipped by 0 bases and J by 7 bases, with 17 bases between them. DNA of the CDR3: TGCGCCAGCAGCTTGGGTGGACACACCCACCGGGAGCAGTACTTC. Translation: CASSLGGHTHREQYF.

This clone was observed once. The chain has TRBV9 and TRBJ2-3; 8 nucleotides match TRBD2. This CDR3 spans 16 amino acids. Germline-derived CDR1 and CDR2 are SGDLS and YYNGEE. The V segment lost 0 bases and the J segment 2 bases; nucleotides outside the gene matches: 5. The CDR3 DNA is TGTGCCAGCAGCGTAGGGAATAGCGGGGTCACAGATACGCAGTATTTT. This codes for CASSVGNSGVTDTQYF.

V and J are TRBV6-5 and TRBJ2-1, with TRBD2 identical over 8 bases. The CDR3 consists of 14 residues. CDR1 and CDR2 (germline): MNHEY, SVGAGI. V lost 4 bases and J lost 12; bases outside the gene matches: 11. CDR3 sequence reads: CASSSFFQLAAQFF. The CDR3 DNA sequence: TGTGCCAGCAGTTCCTTCTTCCAACTAGCGGCGCAGTTCTTC.

This sequence joins TRBV13 and TRBJ1-2; D is unresolved. This CDR3 comprises 16 residues. Germline V CDR1 and CDR2: PRHDT, FYEKMQ (reference sequence). Trimming removed 0 bases at V and 7 bases at J, with 18 bases between. CDR3 amino acids: CASSLGRRLVSSGYTF. Here the CDR3 DNA reads TGTGCCAGCAGCTTAGGACGGAGACTCGTTAGCTCTGGCTACACCTTC.

The genes are TRBV7-2 and TRBJ2-7; D possibly matches TRBD1 or TRBD2 (5 bases each). Per germline, CDR1 SGHTA and CDR2 FQGNSA. There are 12 residues in the CDR3. Trimming cost V 5 bases and J 7 bases, with 12 bases left between them. CDR3 sequence reads: CASSPPGREQYF. As DNA, the CDR3 is TGTGCCAGCAGCCCGCCGGGGCGGGAGCAGTACTTC.

This chain connects TRBV6-5 to TRBJ1-4; 7 positions agree with TRBD1. This CDR3 has 12 residues. The trim removed 6 bases at V and 8 bases at J, leaving 3 bases unmatched. CDR1 is MNHEY and CDR2 is SVGAGI in the germline V gene. Here the CDR3 DNA reads TGTGCCAGCAGCCGGGACAGAGAAAAACTGTTTTTT. It encodes CASSRDREKLFF.

The chain employs TRBV19 and TRBJ1-5; 7 bases align to TRBD1. CDR3 size: 13 residues. The J segment lost 8 bases and the V segment lost 6 bases, leaving 7 bases of the junction unmatched. Germline V CDR1 and CDR2: LNHDA, SQIVND (reference sequence). The CDR3 is CASRERGQEPQHF. DNA for the CDR3: TGTGCCAGTAGGGAGAGGGGGCAGGAGCCCCAGCATTTT.

The chain has TRBV6-4 and TRBJ2-3; TRBD2 matches 9 bases. The CDR3 totals 16 residues. V shed 0 bases and J 2 bases; nucleotides not matched to a gene: 3. Germline V CDR1 and CDR2: MRHNA, SNTAGT. The CDR3 nucleotides are TGTGCCAGCAGTGACTCTACTAGCGGGCTCACAGATACGCAGTATTTT. It is translated as CASSDSTSGLTDTQYF.

V gene TRBV7-2 combines with J gene TRBJ1-2; weak D call: TRBD1 (5 bases). The CDR3 sequence is 14 residues long. Trimming cost V 5 bases and J 4 bases, with 14 bases left between them. CDR1 is SGHTA and CDR2 is FQGNSA in the germline V gene. CDR3 residues: CASSPLGPTYGYTF. The CDR3 bases are TGTGCCAGCAGCCCTCTGGGACCGACCTATGGCTACACCTTC.

This chain joins TRBV28 and TRBJ1-1; D is unresolved. The CDR3 sequence is 16 residues long. CDR1 and CDR2 from the germline V gene are MDHEN and SYDVKM. V lost 8 bases and J 4 bases, leaving 23 bases between the germline ends. Here the CDR3 DNA reads TGTGCCAGCCGCCGCCGGACGTTGTTGCGGGGCACTGAAGCTTTCTTT. Protein sequence: CASRRRTLLRGTEAFF.

The genes are TRBV7-2 and TRBJ1-2, with TRBD1 as a possible D gene (6 bases). The CDR3 is 15 amino acids. The germline V gene has CDR1 SGHTA and CDR2 FQGNSA. V was trimmed by 0 bases and J by 6 bases, leaving 14 bases between them. CDR3 nucleotide sequence: TGTGCCAGCAGCTTAGCGATGCCAGGGGAAAATGGCTACACCTTC. This gives the protein CASSLAMPGENGYTF.

V and J are TRBV4-1 and TRBJ2-3, with a weak D call TRBD2 (6 bases). CDR1 is MGHRA and CDR2 is YSYEKL in the germline V gene. V was clipped by 5 bases and J by 3 bases, with 15 bases between them. CDR3 length: 15 amino acids. CDR3 amino acids: CASSVPGETTDTQYF. The DNA for the CDR3 is TGCGCCAGCAGCGTACCGGGAGAAACTACAGATACGCAGTATTTT.

The chain couples TRBV5-1 to TRBJ2-1, with TRBD2 matching over 11 bases. Germline CDR1 reads SGHRS; CDR2 reads YFSETQ. With V trimmed by 4 bases and J by 4 bases, 4 bases remained unmatched. This CDR3 is built from 15 residues. CDR3 sequence: CASSEGTSGYNEQFF. CDR3 nucleotides: TGCGCCAGCAGCGAGGGGACTAGCGGTTACAATGAGCAGTTCTTC. The variable domain in full, with the rest retrieved from reference TRBV5-1 and TRBJ2-1, is KAGVTQTPRYLIKTRGQQVTLSCSPISGHRSVSWYQQTPGQGLQFLFEYFSETQRNKGNFPGRFSGRQFSNSRSEMNVSTLELGDSALYLCASSEGTSGYNEQFFGPGTRLTVL.

The chain is built from TRBV30 and TRBJ2-1, with 10 positions matching TRBD2. V lost 2 bases to trimming and J lost 10 bases; unmatched junction nucleotides: 5. Germline CDR1 reads GTSNPN; CDR2 reads SVGIG (reference sequence). There are 13 residues in the CDR3. CDR3 bases: TGTGCCTGGAGTCCCGGGACTAGCGTAGAGCAGTTCTTC. Encoded protein: CAWSPGTSVEQFF.

This clone came up a few times. The chain uses TRBV7-2 and TRBJ2-7, with 8 bases that match TRBD2. The CDR3 has 14 residues. With V trimmed by 5 bases and J by 3 bases, 6 bases remained unmatched. The germline V gene has CDR1 SGHTA and CDR2 FQGNSA. The CDR3 DNA reads TGTGCCAGCAGCAACGGACTAGCCGGCTACGAGCAGTACTTC. Translation gives CASSNGLAGYEQYF.

This clone occurred a few times. This chain connects TRBV5-1 to TRBJ1-2; maybe TRBD1 (6 bases). The CDR3 runs 15 residues. The V end was cut by 0 bases, the J end by 7 bases, with 16 bases between. CDR1 and CDR2 from the germline V gene are SGHRS and YFSETQ. The CDR3 bases are TGCGCCAGCAGCTTGGACGGGGGCGCCCCGTTTGGCTACACCTTC. The encoded protein is CASSLDGGAPFGYTF. The full variable domain, with the rest looked up from reference TRBV5-1 and TRBJ1-2, is KAGVTQTPRYLIKTRGQQVTLSCSPISGHRSVSWYQQTPGQGLQFLFEYFSETQRNKGNFPGRFSGRQFSNSRSEMNVSTLELGDSALYLCASSLDGGAPFGYTFGSGTRLTVV.

This clone has more than one count but fewer than ten. J is TRBJ2-5 and V is TRBV5-5, with 8 bases lining up with TRBD1. V trimming: 2 bases; J trimming: 2 bases; junction bases outside the gene matches: 2. This CDR3 has 14 amino acids. Germline V gene lookup returns CDR1 SGHKS and CDR2 YYEKEE (reference sequence). The CDR3 here is CASSFGDRQETQYF. DNA for the CDR3: TGTGCCAGCAGCTTCGGGGACAGGCAAGAGACCCAGTACTTC.

This chain connects TRBV5-1 to TRBJ2-2; D is tentatively TRBD1 or TRBD2 (5 bases each). The CDR3 is made up of 13 amino acids. V was cut by 4 bases and J by 6 bases, with 10 bases left in between. In germline, CDR1 is SGHRS, CDR2 YFSETQ. The CDR3 spells CASSVGDAGELFF. The CDR3 DNA reads as TGCGCCAGCAGCGTCGGGGACGCCGGGGAGCTGTTTTTT.